This T cell receptor (beta chain) was recovered during a study of T cells in Graves' hyperthyroidism and ophthalmopathy. Study outcomes and limitations: Expanded thyroid clonotypes (above 0.001) were mostly also found in blood.

This clonotype was seen at least ten times. The target antigen is unknown. Amplification of TCR beta CDR3 regions used RNA as the template. First-round RT-PCR targeting the TCR CDR3 was performed with the HTBI primer set. One entry per CDR3 protein results from TCRdb running MiXCR on the multiplex PCR reads. This sample yields hundreds of thousands of distinct CDR3 sequences, of which 16% are seen a single time; approximately 18% belongs to the top ten. The J segment lost 6 bases and the V segment lost 3 bases, leaving 6 bases of the junction unmatched. There are 14 residues in the CDR3. The germline CDR1 and CDR2 sequences are SNHLY and FYNNEI. Hyperthyroidism had been newly diagnosed in patients aged 18 to 65, and its duration was under 2 months. It was 8 to 10 ml of fresh peripheral blood that supplied the PBMCs.

This clonotype was sampled from a young woman with Graves' hyperthyroidism. J is TRBJ2-7 and V is TRBV2, with 9 positions matching TRBD1. Sample: blood. The CDR3 protein is CASSDEGQGTEQYF. CDR3 coding DNA: TGTGCCAGCAGTGATGAGGGACAGGGCACCGAGCAGTACTTC.